One and the same sample provided the 13 T cell receptor beta chains below, sequenced in a study of prognosis after radiotherapy for stage I lung cancer. The TCR beta CDR3 region was amplified from genomic DNA, with two rounds of multiplex PCR being used for the amplification. Primers (each specific to one TRBV or TRBJ gene) were used in first-round PCR. Each CDR3 protein gets one entry after TCRdb re-called the multiplex PCR reads with MiXCR. The sample shows almost 40,000 distinct CDR3 sequences, roughly a quarter of them seen only once. Source: PBMCs, taken before or after stereotactic body radiation therapy (not recorded which). The receptors derive from a donor over 45 with non-small cell lung cancer.

Turning to this clonotype: This sequence may be a read error, since a much larger clone differs from it by one base. This chain links TRBV29-1 with TRBJ1-2; TRBD1 matches at 9 bases. The CDR3 is 12 amino acids. Per the germline V gene, CDR1 is SQVTM and CDR2 is ANQGSEA. CDR3 sequence reads: CSVGQGDYVYTF. For the CDR3, the DNA is TGCAGCGTTGGACAGGGGGACTATGTCTACACCTTC.

This clonotype was counted ten times or more. The rearrangement links TRBV3-1 to TRBJ1-2; D is perhaps TRBD1 (5 bases). The CDR3 contains 16 residues. V lost 0 bases to trimming and J lost 1 base, with 12 bases between them. From germline, CDR1 is LGHDT and CDR2 YNNKEL (reference sequence). In nucleotides, the CDR3 is TGTGCCAGCAGCCAAGATGGGGCCGCGGGTAACTATGGCTACACCTTC. As protein: CASSQDGAAGNYGYTF.

This clonotype was detected ten times or more. V usage is TRBV19 and J usage is TRBJ2-3, with D hard to call. Germline CDR1 LNHDA, CDR2 SQIVND (reference sequence). V was shortened by 6 bases and J by 3 bases, with 10 bases between the two germline ends. CDR3 length: 13 residues. The CDR3 loop reads CASRSEFTDTQYF. The CDR3, as DNA: TGTGCCAGTAGGTCAGAATTTACAGATACGCAGTATTTT.

At least ten counts were recorded for this clonotype. The CDR3 is CASSGGTVGNEQFF. In DNA, the CDR3 is TGTGCCAGCAGTGGAGGGACAGTTGGCAATGAGCAGTTCTTC. The chain carries TRBV2 and TRBJ2-1; TRBD1 matches 7 bases. The CDR3 totals 14 residues. Per germline, CDR1 SNHLY and CDR2 FYNNEI. V lost 4 bases and J lost 6; bases outside the gene matches: 6.

This clonotype has ten or more counts. The chain uses TRBV30 and TRBJ1-5; D unclear. CDR1 and CDR2 (germline): GTSNPN, SVGIG (reference sequence). V dropped 3 bases and J dropped 5 bases, with 14 bases sitting between them. CDR3 length: 14 amino acids. DNA for the CDR3: TGTGCCTGGAGCTTCACGACTGGAGATCAGCCCCAGCATTTT. Protein product: CAWSFTTGDQPQHF. Full variable domain (missing parts from reference TRBV30 and TRBJ1-5): SQTIHQWPATLVQPVGSPLSLECTVEGTSNPNLYWYRQAAGRGLQLLFYSVGIGQISSEVPQNLSASRPQDRQFILSSKKLLLSDSGFYLCAWSFTTGDQPQHFGDGTRLSIL.

About this clonotype itself: This clone may be a read error of a much larger clone one base away. This chain connects TRBV24-1 to TRBJ2-7; D is ambiguous. Germline loops: CDR1 KGHDR, CDR2 SFDVKD. The CDR3 length is 10 residues. Deletions cut 9 bases from V and 8 bases from J, with 10 bases between. CDR3 in amino acids: CATLDHKQYF. For the CDR3, the DNA is TGTGCCACCCTTGATCACAAGCAGTACTTC.

This clonotype was found many times. The chain combines TRBV5-1 with TRBJ2-6, with D possibly matching TRBD2 (6 bases). The CDR3 is 16 amino acids. Trimming cost V 3 bases and J 2 bases, with 12 bases left between them. The germline V gene encodes CDR1 SGHRS and CDR2 YFSETQ. CDR3 amino acids: CASSSGWGAGANVLTF. CDR3 bases: TGCGCCAGCAGCTCCGGGTGGGGGGCTGGGGCCAACGTCCTGACTTTC.

This clonotype came up many times. This chain uses TRBV7-9 with TRBJ2-1, with 11 bases aligning to TRBD2. Per germline, CDR1 SEHNR and CDR2 FQNEAQ (reference sequence). Trimming cost V 4 bases and J 10 bases; bases outside gene matches: 12. This CDR3 has 16 amino acids. CDR3 DNA: TGTGCCAGCAGCTCCTTGACTAGCGGGGAACCCATGGAGCAGTTCTTC. Protein product: CASSSLTSGEPMEQFF.

This clonotype was observed at least ten times. The V call is TRBV4-1, the J call TRBJ2-7; unclear D gene. Germline CDR1 MGHRA, CDR2 YSYEKL. The V and J ends lost 1 base and 0 bases respectively, with 7 bases between them. CDR3 length: 14 amino acids. The CDR3 reads CASSQGGFSYEQYF. CDR3 nucleotides: TGCGCCAGCAGCCAAGGCGGATTCTCCTACGAGCAGTACTTC.

This clonotype showed up many times. The chain combines TRBV3-1 with TRBJ2-7, with TRBD1 identical over 7 bases. The J segment lost 1 base and the V segment lost 8 bases, leaving 8 bases of the junction unmatched. Germline V lookup: CDR1 LGHDT, CDR2 YNNKEL (reference sequence). The CDR3 has 14 residues. In nucleotides, the CDR3 is TGTGCCAGCTCTCGGTGGGACAGTTCCTACGAGCAGTACTTC. Amino acids: CASSRWDSSYEQYF.

About this clonotype: A much larger clone differs by one base, so this may be a read error. The chain has TRBV6-1 and TRBJ1-4, with D maybe TRBD1 (5 bases). Germline CDR1 reads MNHNS; CDR2 reads SASEGT. CDR3 length: 15 residues. Deletions cut 4 bases from V and 2 bases from J, with 11 bases between. This CDR3 is CASSALRGTNEKLFF. The CDR3 DNA is TGTGCCAGCAGTGCACTGAGGGGCACTAATGAAAAACTGTTTTTT.

This clonotype has at least ten counts. The V call is TRBV18, the J call TRBJ2-1; 15 bases are a match to TRBD2. Per germline, CDR1 KGHSH and CDR2 LQKENI. The CDR3 has 17 amino acids. V lost 3 bases to trimming and J lost 2 bases; unmatched junction nucleotides: 2. Here the CDR3 reads CASSPRTSGRAYNEQFF. CDR3 in DNA: TGTGCCAGCTCACCGAGGACTAGCGGGAGGGCCTACAATGAGCAGTTCTTC. The full variable domain, with the rest looked up from reference TRBV18 and TRBJ2-1, is NAGVMQNPRHLVRRRGQEARLRCSPMKGHSHVYWYRQLPEEGLKFMVYLQKENIIDESGMPKERFSAEFPKEGPSILRIQQVVRGDSAAYFCASSPRTSGRAYNEQFFGPGTRLTVL.

This clonotype has at least ten counts. The rearrangement joins TRBV20-1 to TRBJ1-5; 9 bases match TRBD1. Germline V gene lookup returns CDR1 DFQATT and CDR2 SNEGSKA (reference sequence). V lost 2 bases, J lost 2 bases, and 19 bases stayed unmatched. CDR3 length equals 20 residues. The CDR3 bases are TGCAGTGCTAGACCACCAATTGGACAGGGGCCCCTCGTACGCAATCAGCCCCAGCATTTT. This sequence encodes CSARPPIGQGPLVRNQPQHF.